This is a list of T cell receptor beta chains from one sample in a study of T cell changes during pregnancy in multiple sclerosis. Some clones are missing from TCRdb's copy, which holds only in-frame ones; the method was immunoSEQ multiplex PCR. This table holds roughly 66,000 clones, about 90% found once. Sequenced material: peripheral blood, taken in the first trimester of pregnancy. The receptors come from a female donor with multiple sclerosis, enrolled in a pregnancy study. Both conserved end residues are part of each CDR3. The D gene is left open where the match is weak. Clone size is given for some rows only: seen once, a few or many times, or a class if the clone is expanded.

v_gene: TRBV27
d_gene: -
j_gene: TRBJ2-3
abundance: once
CDR3aa: CASRPINRGDTQYF
CDR3nt: TGTGCCAGCAGGCCCATAAACCGCGGGGATACGCAGTATTTT

v_gene: TRBV18
d_gene: TRBD2
j_gene: TRBJ2-7
abundance: once
CDR3aa: CASSPAGGPYEQYF
CDR3nt: TGTGCCAGCTCACCGGCGGGAGGGCCTTACGAGCAGTACTTC

v_gene: TRBV11-3
d_gene: -
j_gene: TRBJ2-2
abundance: -
CDR3aa: CASSRAGAATGELFF
CDR3nt: TGTGCCAGCAGCCGGGCAGGGGCGGCCACCGGGGAGCTGTTTTTT

v_gene: TRBV5-4
d_gene: TRBD1
j_gene: TRBJ1-2
abundance: -
CDR3aa: CASSLGDRDYYGYTF
CDR3nt: TGTGCCAGCAGCTTGGGGGACAGGGATTACTATGGCTACACCTTC

v_gene: TRBV29-1
d_gene: TRBD2
j_gene: TRBJ2-7
abundance: -
CDR3aa: CSVENRGGYEQYF
CDR3nt: TGCAGCGTTGAAAATCGCGGGGGATACGAGCAGTACTTC

v_gene: TRBV5-1
d_gene: -
j_gene: TRBJ1-4
abundance: -
CDR3aa: CASSLGAPQVEKLFF
CDR3nt: TGCGCCAGCAGCTTGGGAGCGCCGCAAGTCGAAAAACTGTTTTTT

v_gene: TRBV6-5
d_gene: -
j_gene: TRBJ1-5
abundance: -
CDR3aa: CAKPGQTYSNQPQHF
CDR3nt: TGTGCTAAACCCGGACAGACCTATAGCAATCAGCCCCAGCATTTT

v_gene: TRBV4-3
d_gene: -
j_gene: TRBJ1-1
abundance: -
CDR3aa: CASSQDRANTEAFF
CDR3nt: TGCGCCAGCAGCCAAGACAGGGCGAACACTGAAGCTTTCTTT

v_gene: TRBV18
d_gene: -
j_gene: TRBJ2-6
abundance: -
CDR3aa: CASSSEQAGANVLTF
CDR3nt: TGTGCCAGCTCATCGGAGCAAGCTGGGGCCAACGTCCTGACTTTC

v_gene: TRBV5-4
d_gene: TRBD2
j_gene: TRBJ2-1
abundance: -
CDR3aa: CASSGGLAANRGYNEQFF
CDR3nt: TGTGCCAGCAGCGGGGGACTAGCGGCCAATAGGGGTTACAATGAGCAGTTCTTC

v_gene: TRBV7-3
d_gene: -
j_gene: TRBJ2-3
abundance: -
CDR3aa: CASSFQPGVTDTQYF
CDR3nt: TGTGCCAGCAGCTTCCAACCGGGAGTGACAGATACGCAGTATTTT

v_gene: TRBV29-1
d_gene: -
j_gene: TRBJ2-7
abundance: -
CDR3aa: CSVETTGDEQYF
CDR3nt: TGCAGCGTTGAAACGACAGGTGACGAGCAGTACTTC

v_gene: TRBV19
d_gene: TRBD1
j_gene: TRBJ1-1
abundance: -
CDR3aa: CATRTGTRNTEAFF
CDR3nt: TGTGCCACTCGGACAGGGACGAGGAACACTGAAGCTTTCTTT

v_gene: TRBV14
d_gene: -
j_gene: TRBJ2-5
abundance: -
CDR3aa: CASSQVAGRVEETQYF
CDR3nt: TGTGCCAGCAGCCAAGTAGCAGGGCGAGTCGAAGAGACCCAGTACTTC

v_gene: TRBV10-1
d_gene: TRBD2
j_gene: TRBJ2-2
abundance: -
CDR3aa: CASNLPGLACTGELFF
CDR3nt: TGCGCCAGCAATCTCCCGGGACTAGCGTGCACCGGGGAGCTGTTTTTT

v_gene: TRBV6-1
d_gene: -
j_gene: TRBJ2-2
abundance: -
CDR3aa: CASNGGRVYSGELFF
CDR3nt: TGTGCCAGCAATGGGGGCAGGGTATATAGCGGGGAGCTGTTTTTT

v_gene: TRBV10-3
d_gene: TRBD1
j_gene: TRBJ1-2
abundance: -
CDR3aa: CANGQGDNYGYTF
CDR3nt: TGTGCCAACGGACAGGGGGATAACTATGGCTACACCTTC

v_gene: TRBV7-6
d_gene: -
j_gene: TRBJ2-2
abundance: -
CDR3aa: CASSLVLGELFF
CDR3nt: TGTGCCAGCAGCTTAGTATTGGGGGAGCTGTTTTTT

v_gene: TRBV28
d_gene: TRBD2
j_gene: TRBJ2-1
abundance: -
CDR3aa: CASGFLVAGGPRNEQFF
CDR3nt: TGTGCCAGCGGTTTCCTAGTAGCGGGAGGGCCGAGGAATGAGCAGTTCTTC

v_gene: TRBV12-5
d_gene: -
j_gene: TRBJ2-3
abundance: -
CDR3aa: CASGLGVGLSNTDTQYF
CDR3nt: TGTGCTAGTGGTTTGGGGGTGGGGCTCTCTAACACAGATACGCAGTATTTT

v_gene: TRBV5-1
d_gene: TRBD1
j_gene: TRBJ2-7
abundance: -
CDR3aa: CASSQVGTGPPYEQYF
CDR3nt: TGCGCCAGCAGCCAAGTCGGGACAGGTCCTCCCTACGAGCAGTACTTC

v_gene: TRBV11-1
d_gene: -
j_gene: TRBJ2-3
abundance: -
CDR3aa: CASSPSTQPHATDTQYF
CDR3nt: TGTGCCAGCAGCCCGTCGACTCAGCCACATGCGACAGATACGCAGTATTTT

v_gene: TRBV11-2
d_gene: -
j_gene: TRBJ2-1
abundance: -
CDR3aa: CASSLDLGRDEQFF
CDR3nt: TGTGCCAGCAGCTTAGATCTTGGTCGCGATGAGCAGTTCTTC

v_gene: TRBV6-5
d_gene: -
j_gene: TRBJ1-2
abundance: -
CDR3aa: CASSYSTSPPTF
CDR3nt: TGTGCCAGCAGTTACTCGACAAGCCCTCCCACCTTC

v_gene: TRBV7-9
d_gene: -
j_gene: TRBJ2-3
abundance: once
CDR3aa: CASSLISGRLTDTQYF
CDR3nt: TGTGCCAGCAGCTTGATCTCGGGGAGACTCACAGATACGCAGTATTTT

v_gene: TRBV28
d_gene: -
j_gene: TRBJ1-2
abundance: -
CDR3aa: CASRQTGNYGYTF
CDR3nt: TGTGCCAGCAGACAAACAGGGAACTATGGCTACACCTTC

v_gene: TRBV4-1
d_gene: -
j_gene: TRBJ1-2
abundance: -
CDR3aa: CASSLEQGINYGYTF
CDR3nt: TGCGCCAGCAGCCTGGAACAGGGAATAAACTATGGCTACACCTTC

v_gene: TRBV15
d_gene: -
j_gene: TRBJ2-7
abundance: -
CDR3aa: CATSRDLNRGEQYF
CDR3nt: TGTGCCACCAGCAGAGATCTTAATAGGGGCGAGCAGTACTTC

v_gene: TRBV19
d_gene: -
j_gene: TRBJ2-7
abundance: -
CDR3aa: CASSSGHSFGYEQYF
CDR3nt: TGTGCCAGTAGTTCGGGACATTCGTTCGGATACGAGCAGTACTTC

v_gene: TRBV6-5
d_gene: -
j_gene: TRBJ2-7
abundance: -
CDR3aa: CASQSTGSSGEQYF
CDR3nt: TGTGCCAGCCAGTCCACAGGGAGCTCGGGCGAGCAGTACTTC

v_gene: TRBV28
d_gene: TRBD1
j_gene: TRBJ2-1
abundance: -
CDR3aa: CASSLPKDRGNEQFF
CDR3nt: TGTGCCAGCAGTTTACCTAAGGACAGGGGCAATGAGCAGTTCTTC

v_gene: TRBV9
d_gene: -
j_gene: TRBJ1-1
abundance: few
CDR3aa: CASSVGGSTEAFF
CDR3nt: TGTGCCAGCAGCGTAGGGGGCAGCACTGAAGCTTTCTTT

v_gene: TRBV7-2
d_gene: TRBD2
j_gene: TRBJ2-2
abundance: -
CDR3aa: CASSLDPAGVVSTGELFF
CDR3nt: TGTGCCAGCAGCTTAGATCCAGCGGGAGTAGTAAGCACCGGGGAGCTGTTTTTT

v_gene: TRBV29-1
d_gene: -
j_gene: TRBJ1-2
abundance: -
CDR3aa: CSVEDRDRYSSYGYTF
CDR3nt: TGCAGCGTTGAAGATCGCGACAGATATTCAAGTTATGGCTACACCTTC

v_gene: TRBV7-2
d_gene: -
j_gene: TRBJ1-1
abundance: -
CDR3aa: CASSLVGGPIMNTEAFF
CDR3nt: TGTGCCAGCAGCTTAGTGGGGGGGCCCATAATGAACACTGAAGCTTTCTTT

v_gene: TRBV7-9
d_gene: -
j_gene: TRBJ2-7
abundance: -
CDR3aa: CASSPPGTLYEQYF
CDR3nt: TGTGCCAGCAGCCCTCCCGGGACACTTTACGAGCAGTACTTC

v_gene: TRBV6-1
d_gene: TRBD1
j_gene: TRBJ2-7
abundance: -
CDR3aa: CASSAGTGGYEQYF
CDR3nt: TGTGCCAGCAGTGCAGGGACAGGGGGCTACGAGCAGTACTTC

v_gene: TRBV12-5
d_gene: TRBD1
j_gene: TRBJ2-5
abundance: -
CDR3aa: CASAPGTVQETQYF
CDR3nt: TGTGCTAGTGCTCCAGGGACAGTTCAAGAGACCCAGTACTTC

v_gene: TRBV19
d_gene: TRBD1
j_gene: TRBJ2-2
abundance: -
CDR3aa: CAMGQGPNTGELFF
CDR3nt: TGTGCCATGGGACAGGGACCGAACACCGGGGAGCTGTTTTTT

v_gene: TRBV6-5
d_gene: -
j_gene: TRBJ1-2
abundance: -
CDR3aa: CASSGRVTGYTF
CDR3nt: TGTGCCAGCAGTGGGAGGGTGACCGGCTACACCTTC

v_gene: TRBV4-3
d_gene: -
j_gene: TRBJ2-1
abundance: -
CDR3aa: CASSQFFVRGGYNEQFF
CDR3nt: TGCGCCAGCAGCCAATTTTTTGTCAGGGGAGGGTACAATGAGCAGTTCTTC

v_gene: TRBV9
d_gene: -
j_gene: TRBJ2-2
abundance: -
CDR3aa: CASSPIWVADNTGELFF
CDR3nt: TGTGCCAGCAGCCCCATTTGGGTCGCGGATAACACCGGGGAGCTGTTTTTT

v_gene: TRBV5-1
d_gene: TRBD1
j_gene: TRBJ2-7
abundance: -
CDR3aa: CASSPGTVLYEQYF
CDR3nt: TGCGCCAGCAGCCCCGGGACAGTATTATACGAGCAGTACTTC

v_gene: TRBV6-1
d_gene: TRBD2
j_gene: TRBJ2-7
abundance: -
CDR3aa: CASNRAGGPYEQYF
CDR3nt: TGTGCCAGCAACCGAGCGGGAGGGCCTTACGAGCAGTACTTC

v_gene: TRBV28
d_gene: -
j_gene: TRBJ1-5
abundance: -
CDR3aa: CASSLGGMNQPQHF
CDR3nt: TGTGCCAGCAGTTTAGGAGGGATGAACCAGCCCCAGCATTTT

v_gene: TRBV14
d_gene: -
j_gene: TRBJ2-7
abundance: -
CDR3aa: CASSQVADYEQYF
CDR3nt: TGTGCCAGCAGCCAGGTAGCGGACTACGAGCAGTACTTC

v_gene: TRBV7-9
d_gene: TRBD1
j_gene: TRBJ1-5
abundance: -
CDR3aa: CASSLGPDRAFNSNQPQHF
CDR3nt: TGTGCCAGCAGCTTAGGTCCGGACAGGGCCTTTAATAGCAATCAGCCCCAGCATTTT

v_gene: TRBV28
d_gene: -
j_gene: TRBJ1-2
abundance: once
CDR3aa: CASRDYQGSYGYTF
CDR3nt: TGTGCCAGCAGAGATTACCAGGGTAGCTATGGCTACACCTTC

v_gene: TRBV7-9
d_gene: TRBD2
j_gene: TRBJ2-1
abundance: -
CDR3aa: CASRETSGPSSYNEQFF
CDR3nt: TGTGCCAGCAGGGAGACTAGCGGGCCGAGCTCCTACAATGAGCAGTTCTTC

v_gene: TRBV9
d_gene: -
j_gene: TRBJ2-7
abundance: -
CDR3aa: CASSEDTPSYEQYF
CDR3nt: TGTGCCAGCAGCGAGGACACCCCCTCCTACGAGCAGTACTTC